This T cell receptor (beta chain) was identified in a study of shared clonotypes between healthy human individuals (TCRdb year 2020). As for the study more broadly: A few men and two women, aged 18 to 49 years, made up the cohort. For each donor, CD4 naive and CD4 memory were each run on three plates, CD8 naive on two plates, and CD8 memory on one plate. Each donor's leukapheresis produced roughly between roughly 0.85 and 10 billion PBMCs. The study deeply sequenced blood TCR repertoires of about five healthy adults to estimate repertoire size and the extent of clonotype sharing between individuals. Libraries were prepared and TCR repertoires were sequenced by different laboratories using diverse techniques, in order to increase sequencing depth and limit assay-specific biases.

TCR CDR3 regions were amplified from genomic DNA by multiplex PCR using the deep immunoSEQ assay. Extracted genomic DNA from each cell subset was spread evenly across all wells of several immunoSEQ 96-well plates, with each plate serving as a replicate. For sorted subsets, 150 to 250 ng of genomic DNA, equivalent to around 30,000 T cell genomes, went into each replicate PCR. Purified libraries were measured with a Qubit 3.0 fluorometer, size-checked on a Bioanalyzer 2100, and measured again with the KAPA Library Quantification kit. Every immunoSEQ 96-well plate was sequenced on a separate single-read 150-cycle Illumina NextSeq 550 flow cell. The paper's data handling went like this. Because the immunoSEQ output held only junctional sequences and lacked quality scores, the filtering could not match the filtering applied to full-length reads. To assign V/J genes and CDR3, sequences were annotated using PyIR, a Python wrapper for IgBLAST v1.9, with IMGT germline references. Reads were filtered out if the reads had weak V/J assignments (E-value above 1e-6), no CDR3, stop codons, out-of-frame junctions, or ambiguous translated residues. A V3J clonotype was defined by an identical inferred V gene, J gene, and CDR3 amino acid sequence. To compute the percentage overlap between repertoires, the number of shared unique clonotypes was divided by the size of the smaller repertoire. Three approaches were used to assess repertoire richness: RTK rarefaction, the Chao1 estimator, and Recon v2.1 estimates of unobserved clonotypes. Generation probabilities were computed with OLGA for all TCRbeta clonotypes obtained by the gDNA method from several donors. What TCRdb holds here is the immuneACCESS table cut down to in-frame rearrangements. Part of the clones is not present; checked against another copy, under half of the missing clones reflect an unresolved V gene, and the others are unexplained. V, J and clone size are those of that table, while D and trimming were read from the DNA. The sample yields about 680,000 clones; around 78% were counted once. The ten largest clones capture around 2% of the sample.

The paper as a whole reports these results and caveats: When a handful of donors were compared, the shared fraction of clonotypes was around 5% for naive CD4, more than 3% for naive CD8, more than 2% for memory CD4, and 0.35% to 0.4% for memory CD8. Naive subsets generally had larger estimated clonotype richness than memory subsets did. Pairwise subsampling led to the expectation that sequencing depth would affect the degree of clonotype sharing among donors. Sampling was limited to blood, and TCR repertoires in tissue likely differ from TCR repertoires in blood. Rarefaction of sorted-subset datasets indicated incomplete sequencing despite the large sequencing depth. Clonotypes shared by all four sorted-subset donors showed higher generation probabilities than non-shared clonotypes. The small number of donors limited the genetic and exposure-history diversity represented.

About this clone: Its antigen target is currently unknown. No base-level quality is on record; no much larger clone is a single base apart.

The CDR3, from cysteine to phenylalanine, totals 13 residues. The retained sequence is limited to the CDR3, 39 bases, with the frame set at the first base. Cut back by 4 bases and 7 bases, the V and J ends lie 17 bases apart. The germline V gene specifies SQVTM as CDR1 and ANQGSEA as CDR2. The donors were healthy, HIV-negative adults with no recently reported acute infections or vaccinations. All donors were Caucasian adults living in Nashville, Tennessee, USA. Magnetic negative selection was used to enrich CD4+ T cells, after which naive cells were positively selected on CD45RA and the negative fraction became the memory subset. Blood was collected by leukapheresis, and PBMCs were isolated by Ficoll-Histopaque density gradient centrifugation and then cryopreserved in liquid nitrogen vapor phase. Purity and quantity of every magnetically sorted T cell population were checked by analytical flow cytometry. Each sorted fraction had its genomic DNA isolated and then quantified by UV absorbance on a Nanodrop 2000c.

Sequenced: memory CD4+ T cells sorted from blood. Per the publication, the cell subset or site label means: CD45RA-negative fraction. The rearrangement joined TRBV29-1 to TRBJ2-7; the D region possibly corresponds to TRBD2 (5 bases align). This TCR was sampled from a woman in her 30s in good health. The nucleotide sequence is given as TGCAGCGTTGCGGGATCCTCCGTCTCTGAGCAGTACTTC. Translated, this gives CSVAGSSVSEQYF.